This is a list of T cell receptor beta chains from one sample in a study of T cells after yellow fever vaccination. One entry per CDR3 protein results from TCRdb running MiXCR on the 5' RACE reads. The sample holds some 600,000 distinct CDR3 sequences, 17% seen once. The sequenced sample was PBMCs, obtained 5 days after the first yellow fever vaccination. The origin of the receptors is a man younger than 35 who received the YFV17D yellow fever vaccine. The CDR3 runs from the conserved cysteine through the conserved F or W. A D gene is named only where the DNA matches it firmly. Clone size is stated in some rows and not others, as once, few, many or a class when expanded.

d_call clone_size j_call v_call cdr3_aa cdr3_nt
TRBD2 few TRBJ2-3 TRBV7-2 CASSQRTSGSTDTQYF TGTGCCAGCAGCCAACGGACTAGCGGGTCCACAGATACGCAGTATTTT
TRBD2 . TRBJ2-5 TRBV20-1 CSARDLLAGDKETQYF TGCAGTGCTAGAGATCTTCTAGCGGGGGATAAAGAGACCCAGTACTTC
. . TRBJ2-1 TRBV20-1 CSGLGLDEQFF TGCAGTGGGTTGGGGCTCGATGAGCAGTTCTTC
. few TRBJ2-7 TRBV5-1 CASSLEGGPIYEQYF TGCGCCAGCAGCTTGGAGGGGGGCCCTATCTACGAGCAGTACTTC
. . TRBJ2-5 TRBV6-2/TRBV6-3 CASSTRTAARPAAQYF TGTGCCAGCAGTACTCGGACAGCAGCACGGCCAGCCGCCCAGTACTTC
TRBD2 few TRBJ2-3 TRBV10-3 CAIGSGDSTDTQYF TGTGCCATCGGTAGCGGGGACAGCACAGATACGCAGTATTTT
. few TRBJ1-3 TRBV7-2 CASSDGGTSGNTIYF TGTGCCAGCAGCGATGGGGGGACCTCTGGAAACACCATATATTTT
TRBD1 . TRBJ2-3 TRBV9 CASSVAPGQGVDTQYF TGTGCCAGCAGCGTAGCCCCGGGACAGGGGGTAGATACGCAGTATTTT
TRBD1 . TRBJ2-2 TRBV19 CASTTTGVGTGELFF TGTGCCAGTACCACGACAGGGGTTGGCACCGGGGAGCTGTTTTTT
TRBD1 few TRBJ1-2 TRBV20-1 CSATGGFYGYTF TGCAGTGCTACAGGGGGATTCTATGGCTACACCTTC
. few TRBJ2-2 TRBV28 CASSARGLPNTGELFF TGTGCCAGCAGTGCCCGGGGCCTCCCGAACACCGGGGAGCTGTTTTTT
TRBD1 many TRBJ1-2 TRBV5-1 CASSLDRGHYGYTF TGCGCCAGCAGCTTGGACAGGGGCCACTATGGCTACACCTTC
TRBD2 few TRBJ2-3 TRBV5-1 CASSVVRGGQDTQYF TGCGCCAGCAGCGTCGTACGCGGGGGGCAGGATACGCAGTATTTT
. few TRBJ2-7 TRBV29-1 CSVLIGGSRTEQYF TGCAGCGTCCTGATCGGGGGATCGCGGACCGAGCAGTACTTC
. . TRBJ2-3 TRBV6-2/TRBV6-3 CASSYSDRQVGILTDTQYF TGTGCCAGCAGTTACTCCGACCGACAGGTGGGGATACTCACAGATACGCAGTATTTT
TRBD2 . TRBJ2-5 TRBV4-1 CASSPLSGGLGETQYF TGCGCCAGCAGCCCCCTAAGCGGGGGGCTGGGAGAGACCCAGTACTTC
. few TRBJ2-1 TRBV10-2 CASSMPRLAPYNEQFF TGCGCCAGCAGTATGCCCCGGCTAGCTCCCTACAATGAGCAGTTCTTC
. . TRBJ1-5 TRBV19 CASSQTDNQPQHF TGTGCCAGTAGTCAGACGGACAATCAGCCCCAGCATTTT
TRBD1 . TRBJ2-5 TRBV7-9 CASSLGDRVRQETQYF TGTGCCAGCAGCTTGGGCGACAGGGTGCGTCAAGAGACCCAGTACTTC
. few TRBJ2-2 TRBV5-1 CASSLHGTLNTGELFF TGCGCCAGCAGCTTGCACGGAACCTTGAACACCGGGGAGCTGTTTTTT
. few TRBJ2-1 TRBV5-1 CASSFNGRYNEQFF TGCGCCAGCAGCTTTAACGGGCGTTACAATGAGCAGTTCTTC
TRBD1 . TRBJ1-6 TRBV25-1 CASSGDRGSYNSPLHF TGTGCCAGCAGTGGGGACAGGGGCTCCTATAATTCACCCCTCCACTTT
TRBD1 many TRBJ1-6 TRBV5-1 CASSLAPATGGNSPLHF TGCGCCAGCAGCTTGGCACCCGCGACAGGGGGAAATTCACCCCTCCACTTT
. few TRBJ1-4 TRBV7-9 CASLAGRSF TGTGCCAGCCTAGCTGGCCGGTCCTTT